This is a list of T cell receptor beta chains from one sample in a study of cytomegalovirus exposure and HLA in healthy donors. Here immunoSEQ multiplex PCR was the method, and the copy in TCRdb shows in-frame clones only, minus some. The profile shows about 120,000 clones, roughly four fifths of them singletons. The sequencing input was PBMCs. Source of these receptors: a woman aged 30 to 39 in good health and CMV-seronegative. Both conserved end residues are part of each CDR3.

CDR3aa: CASSPGQLEAFF
v_gene: TRBV14

CDR3aa: CSAAGSSEQFF
v_gene: TRBV20-1

CDR3aa: CASSPRGQPITYEQYF
v_gene: TRBV14

CDR3aa: CATSRRTGFETQYF
v_gene: TRBV15

CDR3aa: CASSKGRGLQETQYF
v_gene: TRBV4-3

CDR3aa: CASSLRGGNEQFF
v_gene: TRBV27

CDR3aa: CASRRRSGEDNEQFF
v_gene: TRBV19

CDR3aa: CASSQLFSGGSETQYF
v_gene: TRBV4-1

CDR3aa: CASSQLSLAGHYGYTF
v_gene: TRBV4-3

CDR3aa: CASSQVTSGTGGEQFF
v_gene: TRBV4-2

CDR3aa: CASSQEEEGAFRKANYGYTF
v_gene: TRBV4-2

CDR3aa: CASRPVVLAGGEQYF
v_gene: TRBV13

CDR3aa: CAISEDHRGPNSPLHF
v_gene: TRBV10-3

CDR3aa: CASSTTSAGELFF
v_gene: TRBV7-9

CDR3aa: CASSSAGFDRDGNTIYF
v_gene: TRBV7-2

CDR3aa: CASSLISGSDEQFF
v_gene: TRBV7-7

CDR3aa: CASSPSGQEKLFF
v_gene: TRBV18

CDR3aa: CASSQDPYQPQHF
v_gene: TRBV4-3

CDR3aa: CASSIAGGDQPQHF
v_gene: TRBV6-5

CDR3aa: CASRAGQGRMETQYF
v_gene: TRBV28

CDR3aa: CASSDSDRGYTGELFF
v_gene: TRBV25-1

CDR3aa: CASSQDSGDQPQHF
v_gene: TRBV4-1

CDR3aa: CASSLRERNTEAFF
v_gene: TRBV28

CDR3aa: CAWSVGGEQYF
v_gene: TRBV30

CDR3aa: CASSTPPKQGAGNQPQHF
v_gene: TRBV9

CDR3aa: CASSQGRTGVRTEAFF
v_gene: TRBV4-3

CDR3aa: CASSIFSGAWGTEAFF
v_gene: TRBV19

CDR3aa: CAWKATRGYEQYF
v_gene: TRBV30

CDR3aa: CASRKPGIYYEQYF
v_gene: TRBV6-5

CDR3aa: CASSHRGRKSNEKLFF
v_gene: TRBV7-2

CDR3aa: CACQGAGEKLFF
v_gene: TRBV30

CDR3aa: CASSARLGLDTEAFF
v_gene: TRBV5-1

CDR3aa: CAWSVTGSGYTF
v_gene: TRBV30

CDR3aa: CASSQDGTGGTGELFF
v_gene: TRBV4-2

CDR3aa: CASSLDFGGPGDEQFF
v_gene: TRBV7-2

CDR3aa: CASSSEPGNYGYTF
v_gene: TRBV5-4

CDR3aa: CASSSGGRPYNEQFF
v_gene: TRBV5-4